This note documents a single T cell receptor (beta chain) sequence. This sample is part of a study of CD4 and CD8 cells across lung adenocarcinoma regions. Trimming pared 4 bases from V and 2 bases from J, leaving 10 bases between. The germline CDR1 and CDR2 sequences are MNHEY and SVGAGI. There are 14 residues in the CDR3. TCRdb called the PCR reads again in MiXCR, with one record for every CDR3 protein. The sample includes just over 7,500 distinct CDR3 sequences, about 48% of them seen just once. Samples came from patients with localized non-small cell lung adenocarcinoma. The specimen was CD8+ T cells from the center of a lung tumor. This sequence was found in a male donor with lung adenocarcinoma. The CD4 and CD8 labels of this study may be unreliable. The V gene is TRBV6-5, the J gene TRBJ2-3; D unclear. CDR3 coding DNA: TGTGCCAGCAGTTCCAGGACCCTCACAGATACGCAGTATTTT. Translated: CASSSRTLTDTQYF.